Presented here are 23 T cell receptor beta chains from one specimen sequenced in a study of blood T cell repertoires in COVID-19. Some clones are missing from TCRdb's copy, which holds only in-frame ones; the method was immunoSEQ multiplex PCR. The sample lists 450,000 to 500,000 clones; roughly 88% were seen once. Sequenced input: peripheral blood. The receptors stem from a human donor in a cohort sampled during active COVID-19.

The V and J genes are TRBV4-1 and TRBJ1-4; 8 nucleotides align to TRBD1. The CDR3 has 17 amino acids. From germline, CDR1 is MGHRA and CDR2 YSYEKL. Trimming took 0 bases from V and 6 from J; bases not matched to a gene: 9. In nucleotides, the CDR3 is TGCGCCAGCAGCCAAGAGAACCCCGGACAGGGTGATGAAAAACTGTTTTTT. Translating gives CASSQENPGQGDEKLFF.

J is TRBJ2-1 and V is TRBV25-1, with a weak D call TRBD2 (5 bases). Trimming pared 6 bases from V and 2 bases from J, leaving 8 bases between. CDR3 size: 13 residues. In germline, CDR1 is MGHDK, CDR2 SYGVNS. The CDR3 sequence is CASRGGPYNEQFF. The DNA for the CDR3 is TGTGCCAGCAGAGGAGGACCCTACAATGAGCAGTTCTTC. The variable domain in full, completed from reference TRBV25-1 and TRBJ2-1, reads EADIYQTPRYLVIGTGKKITLECSQTMGHDKMYWYQQDPGMELHLIHYSYGVNSTEKGDLSSESTVSRIRTEHFPLTLESARPSHTSQYLCASRGGPYNEQFFGPGTRLTVL.

The rearrangement joins TRBV9 to TRBJ2-7; 7 bases are a match to TRBD1. Per the germline V gene, CDR1 is SGDLS and CDR2 is YYNGEE. With 1 base clipped from V and 0 bases from J, the junction kept 7 bases outside the gene matches. This CDR3 comprises 16 residues. CDR3: CASSVKATGPSYEQYF. The CDR3 DNA sequence: TGTGCCAGCAGCGTAAAAGCGACAGGGCCCTCCTACGAGCAGTACTTC.

V usage is TRBV6-2 or TRBV6-3 and J usage is TRBJ1-1; no definite D call. Germline-derived CDR1 and CDR2 are MNHEY and SVGEGT. With 3 bases removed from V and 4 bases from J, the gap between germline ends came to 9 bases. CDR3 size: 13 residues. CDR3 in DNA: TGTGCCAGCAGTTATAAGCCCGGCACTGAAGCTTTCTTT. Translating gives CASSYKPGTEAFF.

This clone was recorded only once. The gene calls are TRBV4-2 and TRBJ1-2; no reliable D call. The CDR3 sequence is 13 residues long. Trimming took 0 bases from V and 8 from J, leaving 10 bases between them. Germline V gene sequence: CDR1 LGHNA, CDR2 YNFKEQ. The CDR3 sequence is CASSQERDGGYTF. CDR3 nucleotides: TGTGCCAGCAGCCAAGAACGAGACGGGGGCTACACCTTC.

The chain joins TRBV3-1 (or the pseudogene TRBV3-2) to TRBJ2-1; 14 nucleotides match TRBD2. CDR1 is LGHDT, CDR2 YNNKEL, per germline (reference sequence). This CDR3 has 18 amino acids. With V trimmed by 4 bases and J by 7 bases, 12 bases remained unmatched. The CDR3 spells CASSRTYSTSGRGNEQFF. In nucleotides, the CDR3 is TGTGCCAGCAGCCGCACCTACTCGACTAGCGGGAGGGGTAATGAGCAGTTCTTC.

The chain links TRBV5-6 to TRBJ1-1, with 9 nucleotides matching TRBD1. CDR3 size: 15 residues. V trimming: 5 bases; J trimming: 3 bases; junction bases outside the gene matches: 8. From germline, CDR1 is SGHDT and CDR2 YYEEEE. The CDR3 reads CASSSTGGADTEAFF. The CDR3 DNA is TGTGCCAGCAGTAGCACAGGGGGCGCGGACACTGAAGCTTTCTTT.

This chain links TRBV5-1 with TRBJ2-7; D possibly corresponds to TRBD2 (6 bases). Germline V gene lookup returns CDR1 SGHRS and CDR2 YFSETQ. V gave up 0 bases and J gave up 6 bases, with 16 bases separating them. This CDR3 is 15 amino acids long. The CDR3 coding sequence is TGCGCCAGCAGCTTGGAGGGCCGGGGAGGTCTCGAGCAGTACTTC. Residues: CASSLEGRGGLEQYF.

The chain carries TRBV6-2 or TRBV6-3 and TRBJ2-7, with no clear D. CDR1 and CDR2 from the germline V gene are MNHEY and SVGEGT. The CDR3 contains 16 residues. V was cut by 6 bases and J by 3 bases, with 21 bases left in between. The CDR3 protein is CASSSTTPRTYYEQYF. The CDR3 DNA reads TGTGCCAGCAGCTCCACTACCCCACGCACATACTACGAGCAGTACTTC.

The chain is built from TRBV7-9 and TRBJ1-2, with 8 bases identical to TRBD1. The CDR3 length is 18 residues. With 0 bases clipped from V and 1 base from J, the junction kept 10 bases outside the gene matches. Germline-derived CDR1 and CDR2 are SEHNR and FQNEAQ (reference sequence). The CDR3 coding sequence is TGTGCCAGCAGCTTAGCAGAACCGGACAGGGCGATTAACTATGGCTACACCTTC. It yields the protein CASSLAEPDRAINYGYTF.

This rearrangement joins TRBV5-8 to TRBJ2-1; a weak D match, TRBD2 (7 bases). The CDR3 contains 15 residues. Per the germline V gene, CDR1 is SGHTS and CDR2 is YDEGEE. Between the trimmed V and J ends, which lost 7 bases and 7 bases, there was a span of 21 bases. The CDR3 nucleotides read TGTGCCAGCCGTTTAGGGGGAGGGCCGCATAATGAGCAGTTCTTC. Translated, it gives CASRLGGGPHNEQFF.

This clone has a single count. CDR3 nucleotides: TGCGCCAGCAGACCCGGGGTTACAACTGGAAACACCATATATTTT. This translates into CASRPGVTTGNTIYF. V is TRBV5-1 and J is TRBJ1-3; D not resolved. V was shortened by 5 bases and J by 2 bases, with 14 bases between the two germline ends. Germline lookup yields CDR1 SGHRS and CDR2 YFSETQ. This CDR3 contains 15 residues.

V gene TRBV5-1 combines with J gene TRBJ1-1; perhaps TRBD1 as D (5 bases). CDR3 length: 14 amino acids. From germline, CDR1 is SGHRS and CDR2 YFSETQ. Trimming pared 4 bases from V and 4 bases from J, leaving 14 bases between. CDR3 residues: CASSAVGGGTEAFF. The CDR3 bases are TGCGCCAGCAGCGCCGTTGGGGGAGGCACTGAAGCTTTCTTT.

The chain uses TRBV6-5 and TRBJ1-2; D might be TRBD1 (5 bases). Trimming left V 4 bases short and J 8 bases short, with 14 bases between. The CDR3 spans 13 residues. Germline V CDR1 and CDR2: MNHEY, SVGAGI. The CDR3 reads CASSSGPAGGYTF. For the CDR3, the DNA is TGTGCCAGCAGTTCGGGACCGGCGGGGGGCTACACCTTC.

This clone was counted a single time. This chain joins TRBV9 and TRBJ2-1; D is undetermined. CDR1 is SGDLS, CDR2 YYNGEE, per germline. The CDR3 runs to 12 residues. Trimming pared 2 bases from V and 3 bases from J, leaving 3 bases between. Here the CDR3 DNA reads TGTGCCAGCAGCGTCGGCTACAATGAGCAGTTCTTC. Residues: CASSVGYNEQFF. The full variable domain, in which reference TRBV9 and TRBJ2-1 provide the parts outside the CDR3, is DSGVTQTPKHLITATGQRVTLRCSPRSGDLSVYWYQQSLDQGLQFLIQYYNGEERAKGNILERFSAQQFPDLHSELNLSSLELGDSALYFCASSVGYNEQFFGPGTRLTVL.

This sequence joins TRBV7-9 and TRBJ2-7; a possible D gene is TRBD1 (6 bases). Trimming stripped 1 base from V and 0 bases from J, with 10 bases between. The CDR3 spans 15 residues. The germline CDR1 and CDR2 sequences are SEHNR and FQNEAQ (reference sequence). CDR3 residues: CASSLVSGHSYEQYF. CDR3 DNA: TGTGCCAGCAGCTTAGTTTCGGGACACTCCTACGAGCAGTACTTC.

The rearrangement uses TRBV7-3 and TRBJ1-3, with unresolved D. The germline gives CDR1 SGHTA, CDR2 FQGTGA. V dropped 5 bases and J dropped 4 bases, with 9 bases sitting between them. This CDR3 spans 13 amino acids. The CDR3 loop is CASSPDMGNTIYF. DNA for the CDR3: TGTGCCAGCAGCCCCGACATGGGAAACACCATATATTTT.

This clone was observed a single time. V and J are TRBV5-6 and TRBJ1-6; D is perhaps TRBD1 (5 bases). Trimming cost V 4 bases and J 10 bases, with 15 bases left between them. CDR1 and CDR2 from the germline V gene are SGHDT and YYEEEE. The CDR3 length is 14 residues. The CDR3 DNA reads TGTGCCAGCAGCCCTTGGGGCGGGAGCTCACCCCTCCACTTT. Translation: CASSPWGGSSPLHF.

This clone appeared once. The chain couples TRBV7-2 to TRBJ2-1; 11 bases align to TRBD2. The junction had 2 bases not matched to a gene; V was cut back by 1 base and J by 9 bases. Per the germline V gene, CDR1 is SGHTA and CDR2 is FQGNSA. CDR3 length: 14 residues. CDR3 sequence reads: CASSLEGLAAEQFF. The DNA for the CDR3 is TGTGCCAGCAGCTTAGAGGGACTAGCGGCTGAGCAGTTCTTC.

The chain combines TRBV6-4 with TRBJ1-6; 10 bases match TRBD1. The CDR3 is 14 residues long. The J segment lost 9 bases and the V segment lost 8 bases, leaving 7 bases of the junction unmatched. Germline CDR1 MRHNA, CDR2 SNTAGT. The CDR3 bases are TGTGCCAGCGCTGTGGACAGGGGGTCTTCACCCCTCCACTTT. The encoded protein is CASAVDRGSSPLHF.

This clone was counted between two and nine times. This chain links TRBV10-3 with TRBJ1-2; the match to TRBD1 covers 8 bases. V dropped 3 bases and J dropped 4; count of bases not matched to a gene: 7. In germline, CDR1 is ENHRY, CDR2 SYGVKD. The CDR3 is made up of 15 amino acids. The CDR3 loop is CAISDPDRAGYGYTF. For the CDR3, the DNA is TGTGCCATCAGTGACCCGGACAGGGCGGGCTATGGCTACACCTTC.

The genes are TRBV18 and TRBJ2-1; 7 bases agree with TRBD2. V lost 2 bases to trimming and J lost 3 bases; unmatched junction nucleotides: 7. The germline V gene has CDR1 KGHSH and CDR2 LQKENI. The CDR3 loop spans 16 amino acids. The CDR3 is CASSPEAGRNYNEQFF. The CDR3 nucleotides are TGTGCCAGCTCACCAGAAGCGGGACGGAACTACAATGAGCAGTTCTTC.

The chain joins TRBV30 to TRBJ1-4; D possibly corresponds to TRBD1 (5 bases). The CDR3 contains 14 residues. Germline lookup yields CDR1 GTSNPN and CDR2 SVGIG (reference sequence). Trimming removed 5 bases from V and 7 bases from J, with 17 bases in between. The CDR3 loop is CAWGRGGAGEKLFF. The CDR3 region has the DNA TGTGCCTGGGGGAGGGGAGGCGCGGGTGAAAAACTGTTTTTT.